This paragraph reports one T cell receptor beta chain. Clones were read by immunoSEQ multiplex PCR, and TCRdb kept only the in-frame ones, dropping some. Among about 83,000 clones listed, about 90% were seen once. V lost 5 bases and J lost 5, with 15 bases in between. The V gene's germline CDR1 is SEHNR and CDR2 FQNEAQ (reference sequence). The CDR3 is 14 amino acids. The sample originates from a study of technical replicates of blood from a few donors. The sample consisted of T cells isolated from PBMCs. The genes are TRBV7-9 and TRBJ2-5; a weak D match, TRBD2 (5 bases). The clonotype originates from a human donor in good health. CDR3 protein: CASSPKSSGETQYF. For the CDR3, the DNA is TGTGCCAGCAGCCCAAAATCATCGGGGGAGACCCAGTACTTC.